These 10 T cell receptor beta chains were all obtained from the same sample, sequenced in a study of beta chain features in type 1 diabetes. The isolated RNA, all of it, was reverse transcribed, so expressed TCRB transcripts were what got sequenced. Method: immunoSEQ multiplex PCR; TCRdb's copy keeps in-frame clones and lacks some. The table records 300,000 to 450,000 clones, 10% to 15% of them present only once. The study, taken as a whole, reports: In all four CD4+ subsets, TCRB CDR3 length was significantly, moderately reduced in type 1 diabetes.

No cognate antigen is known for these TCRs. Sequences were obtained from naive CD4+ T cells from blood. These receptors originate from a woman aged 18-29 years with type 1 diabetes.

The CDR3 is CASRTGSTGANVLTF. The CDR3 nucleotides are TGTGCCTCTAGGACAGGGAGTACTGGGGCCAACGTCCTGACTTTC. The V call is TRBV30, the J call TRBJ2-6; 8 bases match TRBD1. Germline lookup yields CDR1 GTSNPN and CDR2 SVGIG (reference sequence). CDR3 length: 15 residues. V lost 7 bases and J lost 2; bases outside the gene matches: 7.

This chain joins TRBV7-9 and TRBJ2-7; the match to TRBD1 covers 7 bases. CDR3 length: 15 residues. The germline gives CDR1 SEHNR, CDR2 FQNEAQ (reference sequence). Unmatched junction bases numbered 10, after V lost 6 bases and J lost 2 bases. CDR3 amino acids: CASSEIIGTAYEQYF. CDR3 DNA sequence: TGTGCCAGCAGTGAGATAATCGGGACAGCCTACGAGCAGTACTTC.

This clone has only a few counts. The chain employs TRBV29-1 and TRBJ2-7; D may be TRBD2 (6 bases). The V end was cut by 4 bases, the J end by 0 bases, with 13 bases between. CDR3 length: 14 amino acids. Germline CDR1 reads SQVTM; CDR2 reads ANQGSEA. The CDR3 spells CSVVGRLNSYEQYF. The CDR3 DNA follows: TGCAGCGTTGTGGGGAGGTTAAACTCCTACGAGCAGTACTTC.

This clone was detected a few times. This chain uses TRBV2 with TRBJ1-1; unclear D gene. Germline V CDR1 and CDR2: SNHLY, FYNNEI. The CDR3 contains 11 residues. V was trimmed by 6 bases and J by 11 bases, leaving 13 bases between them. The CDR3 DNA is TGTGCCAGCAGAAGACAACCGGCGGCTTTCTTT. Protein product: CASRRQPAAFF. The whole variable domain, filled in from reference TRBV2 and TRBJ1-1, reads EPEVTQTPSHQVTQMGQEVILRCVPISNHLYFYWYRQILGQKVEFLVSFYNNEISEKSEIFDDQFSVERPDGSNFTLKIRSTKLEDSAMYFCASRRQPAAFFGQGTRLTVV.

J is TRBJ2-1 and V is TRBV6-5; TRBD2 agrees at 11 bases. There are 15 residues in the CDR3. Germline V gene sequence: CDR1 MNHEY, CDR2 SVGAGI. Germline trimming cut 5 bases from V and 5 bases from J; bases unmatched to any gene: 5. DNA of the CDR3: TGTGCCAGCAGTACCCCGGGACTAGCGGACAATGAGCAGTTCTTC. It yields the protein CASSTPGLADNEQFF.

This clone was observed a handful of times. This chain links TRBV21-1 with TRBJ2-2; the table's D call, TRBD2, was not checked against the DNA. TRBV21-1 represents a pseudogene. CDR3 length: 15 amino acids. The DNA of the CDR3 is TGTGCCAGCAGCAAACCGGTCAAACCCACCGGGGAGCTGTTTTTT. It is translated as CASSKPVKPTGELFF.

This clone was found a few times. This chain uses TRBV5-4 with TRBJ2-1, with 16 bases aligning to TRBD2. Germline V gives CDR1 SGHNT, CDR2 YYREEE (reference sequence). The V gene end was trimmed by 2 bases and the J gene end by 10 bases; junction bases not matched to a gene: 6. The CDR3 runs to 16 residues. The CDR3 loop is CASSFQGLAGGPEQFF. CDR3 bases: TGTGCCAGCAGCTTCCAGGGACTAGCGGGGGGGCCAGAGCAGTTCTTC. Using reference TRBV5-4 and TRBJ2-1 for the parts outside the CDR3, the full variable domain is ETGVTQSPTHLIKTRGQQVTLRCSSQSGHNTVSWYQQALGQGPQFIFQYYREEENGRGNFPPRFSGLQFPNYSSELNVNALELDDSALYLCASSFQGLAGGPEQFFGPGTRLTVL.

The chain recombines TRBV10-3 with TRBJ2-7; tentatively, D is TRBD1 (7 bases). V was cut by 6 bases and J by 0 bases, with 15 bases left in between. Germline V gene sequence: CDR1 ENHRY, CDR2 SYGVKD. CDR3 length equals 15 residues. The CDR3 spells CAIRGGQASSYEQYF. CDR3 in DNA: TGTGCCATCAGGGGAGGACAGGCGAGCTCCTACGAGCAGTACTTC.

This chain joins TRBV29-1 and TRBJ1-1, with 9 bases fitting TRBD1. CDR3 size: 13 residues. The germline V gene has CDR1 SQVTM and CDR2 ANQGSEA. The junction had 8 bases not matched to a gene; V was cut back by 7 bases and J by 5 bases. The CDR3 sequence is CSGRQGEGTEAFF. CDR3 coding DNA: TGCAGCGGCCGACAGGGGGAGGGAACTGAAGCTTTCTTT.

In its sample, this clone was seen a few times. Here the CDR3 reads CASSPYPTGSYEQYF. DNA for the CDR3: TGTGCCAGCAGTCCTTACCCTACAGGTTCCTACGAGCAGTACTTC. The gene calls are TRBV6-5 and TRBJ2-7; possible D gene TRBD1, 5 bases. CDR3 length: 15 amino acids. Trimming removed 5 bases at V and 1 base at J, with 15 bases between. The V gene's germline CDR1 is MNHEY and CDR2 SVGAGI.